The clone carrying this T cell receptor beta chain was recorded a few times. Trimming took 0 bases from V and 7 from J, leaving 15 bases between them. There are 16 residues in the CDR3. Germline V gene lookup returns CDR1 SGHVS and CDR2 FQNEAQ. Here immunoSEQ multiplex PCR was the method, and the copy in TCRdb shows in-frame clones only, minus some. This sample yields about 12,000 clones, of which less than 85% are seen a single time; about 20% belongs to the top ten. The entry originates in a study of T cells after somatic rescue of genetic block. The rearrangement uses TRBV7-8 and TRBJ2-2; no reliable D call. This clonotype was obtained from a boy aged 10-17 years. The sample taken for sequencing was peripheral blood mononuclear cells (PBMCs). The CDR3 region is CASSLARPRKGGELFF. In nucleotides, the CDR3 is TGTGCCAGCAGCTTAGCGAGGCCTAGGAAGGGCGGGGAGCTGTTTTTT.